The following is a T cell receptor beta chain sequence with its context. The Seattle site enrolled patients during active infection and followed them longitudinally. The sample is drawn from a study of blood T cell repertoires in COVID-19. Study-level background: Samples of COVID-19 (acute and convalescent) were obtained from the United States, Italy and Spain. Sources were T cells, B-cell-depleted T cells, or PBMCs; the material itself was cDNA or gDNA.

Trimming stripped 1 base from V and 4 bases from J, with 8 bases between. Germline CDR1 MNHEY, CDR2 SMNVEV (reference sequence). The CDR3 sequence is 13 residues long. Original data processing: Nucleated cell counts were estimated from reference gene primer amplification. This table comes from immunoSEQ multiplex PCR, and its TCRdb copy is limited to in-frame clones, with some not included. That table furnishes V, J and clone size, whereas the DNA furnished D and trimming. The sample includes about 180,000 clones, about 81% of them seen just once. The sequenced material came from peripheral blood. The clonotype comes from a woman over 75 with COVID-19, enrolled during active disease. J is TRBJ2-7 and V is TRBV27; D call uncertain. As DNA, the CDR3 is TGTGCCAGCAGTTTATTTCAGTATTACGAGCAGTACTTC. This gives the protein CASSLFQYYEQYF.